The entry below gives a single T cell receptor beta chain sequence along with its context. This sample is drawn from a study of blood T cell repertoires in COVID-19. Study details: The United States, Italy and Spain supplied acute and convalescent COVID-19 samples. From T cells, B-cell-depleted T cells, or PBMCs came the material, which was cDNA or gDNA.

As handled by the study authors: Using reference gene primer amplification, nucleated cell counts were estimated. Repertoires were generated with immunoSEQ multiplex PCR, while TCRdb's copy carries only in-frame clones and drops some. V and J calls and clone size are those listed in that table; D and trimming were worked out from the DNA. The sample records 65,000 to 75,000 clones, around 85% being singletons. Sequenced input: peripheral blood. The TCR sequence derives from a man in his fifties with active COVID-19.

The CDR3 DNA reads as TGTGCCAGCAGTCCTCCATTTAGGGGGCGCGATAATGAGCAGTTCTTC. This translates into CASSPPFRGRDNEQFF. The chain joins TRBV28 to TRBJ2-1; TRBD1 agrees at 7 bases. J gave up 7 bases and V 5 bases, and 14 bases lay outside the gene matches. The CDR3 has 16 amino acids. Germline V lookup: CDR1 MDHEN, CDR2 SYDVKM.